This passage covers 29 T cell receptor beta chains from one sample sequenced in a study of blood T cell repertoires in COVID-19. Sequencing was performed with immunoSEQ multiplex PCR; in TCRdb, only in-frame clones are kept and a portion is missing. The profile covers about 200,000 clones, with about 90% appearing a single time and about 0.8% taken by the ten largest. Sequences were obtained from peripheral blood. These receptors came from a man aged 55 to 70 with COVID-19, enrolled during active disease.

CDR3 DNA sequence: TGTGCCATCGGGGAGATTTCTGGAAACACCATATATTTT. Translation: CAIGEISGNTIYF. This rearrangement joins TRBV10-3 to TRBJ1-3; D remains unclear. Germline V gives CDR1 ENHRY, CDR2 SYGVKD. Trimming removed 8 bases at V and 1 base at J, with 9 bases between. The CDR3 contains 13 residues.

The chain is built from TRBV5-5 and TRBJ1-2; 7 positions agree with TRBD1. The V and J ends lost 5 bases and 4 bases, in that order; junction bases with no gene match: 5. CDR1 SGHKS and CDR2 YYEKEE come from the germline V gene (reference sequence). The CDR3 totals 13 residues. The CDR3 region is CASRFPGGYGYTF. The DNA of the CDR3 is TGTGCCAGCAGATTCCCAGGGGGCTATGGCTACACCTTC.

The chain employs TRBV7-2 and TRBJ1-2; 7 bases are a match to TRBD1. The CDR3 runs 17 residues. With 0 bases clipped from V and 4 bases from J, the junction kept 11 bases outside the gene matches. The germline V gene encodes CDR1 SGHTA and CDR2 FQGNSA. The CDR3 DNA follows: TGTGCCAGCAGCTTAGCGCCCCCAGGGGGAAACCTCTATGGCTACACCTTC. Encoded protein: CASSLAPPGGNLYGYTF.

This clone occurred once. The V and J genes are TRBV5-1 and TRBJ2-7, with 12 bases lining up with TRBD2. The junction had 6 bases not matched to a gene; V was cut back by 4 bases and J by 4 bases. This CDR3 region has 15 residues. CDR1 is SGHRS and CDR2 is YFSETQ in the germline V gene. The CDR3 protein is CASSKTSGSRYEQYF. In nucleotides, the CDR3 is TGCGCCAGCAGCAAGACTAGCGGGAGTCGATACGAGCAGTACTTC.

The rearrangement joins TRBV2 to TRBJ2-1; D perhaps matches TRBD1 (5 bases). V was clipped by 2 bases and J by 8 bases, with 7 bases between them. There are 12 residues in the CDR3. Germline CDR1 is SNHLY and CDR2 is FYNNEI. The CDR3 coding sequence is TGTGCCAGCAGTGAAAGGGGTTATGAGCAGTTCTTC. It translates to CASSERGYEQFF.

V usage is TRBV9 and J usage is TRBJ1-2, with 7 bases lining up with TRBD1. V trimming: 4 bases; J trimming: 1 base; junction bases outside the gene matches: 13. Germline V gene sequence: CDR1 SGDLS, CDR2 YYNGEE. The CDR3 runs to 17 residues. This CDR3 reads CASSPRGSTGNNYGYTF. The CDR3 bases are TGTGCCAGCAGCCCTCGTGGTTCGACAGGGAATAACTATGGCTACACCTTC.

The J gene is TRBJ1-6, the V gene TRBV19; D unresolved. CDR1 and CDR2 from the germline V gene are LNHDA and SQIVND (reference sequence). Trimming stripped 4 bases from V and 11 bases from J, with 15 bases between. The CDR3 is 14 amino acids. The CDR3 nucleotides are TGTGCCAGTAGTAGCGAAGGGAGCTTAACACCCCTCCACTTT. The encoded protein is CASSSEGSLTPLHF.

The V and J genes are TRBV19 and TRBJ2-7; TRBD1 agrees at 12 bases. The CDR3 length is 15 residues. In germline, CDR1 is LNHDA, CDR2 SQIVND (reference sequence). The J segment lost 6 bases and the V segment lost 5 bases, leaving 8 bases of the junction unmatched. Here the CDR3 DNA reads TGTGCCAGTAGTCTCTCCGGGACAGGGGGCTTCGAGCAGTACTTC. Protein product: CASSLSGTGGFEQYF.

This clone was picked up a small number of times. The chain recombines TRBV27 with TRBJ1-6, with 8 positions matching TRBD1. Germline loops: CDR1 MNHEY, CDR2 SMNVEV (reference sequence). The V segment lost 3 bases and the J segment 9 bases; nucleotides outside the gene matches: 10. The CDR3 is 16 amino acids. CDR3 in DNA: TGTGCCAGCAGTTTCTTAGGACAGGGAATCACTTCACCCCTCCACTTT. It is translated as CASSFLGQGITSPLHF.

The rearrangement joins TRBV9 to TRBJ1-2; 11 positions match TRBD1. After removal of 4 bases from V and 5 bases from J, the junction contained 10 bases not matched to a gene. Germline values: CDR1 SGDLS, CDR2 YYNGEE. This CDR3 has 16 amino acids. The CDR3 loop reads CASSHSSGTGGYGYTF. Here the CDR3 DNA reads TGTGCCAGCAGCCACTCCTCCGGGACAGGGGGGTATGGCTACACCTTC.

The rearrangement links TRBV6-4 to TRBJ1-2, with no clear D. The CDR3 spans 13 residues. The V and J ends lost 8 bases and 4 bases respectively, with 14 bases between them. The germline gives CDR1 MRHNA, CDR2 SNTAGT. The CDR3 DNA reads as TGTGCCAGCGTGACACTGAGAGTCTATGGCTACACCTTC. Translating gives CASVTLRVYGYTF.

This chain connects TRBV18 to TRBJ1-2; TRBD1 agrees at 8 bases. The CDR3 contains 13 residues. The germline CDR1 and CDR2 sequences are KGHSH and LQKENI. J lost 7 bases, V lost 6 bases, and 7 bases had no gene match. CDR3 region: CASSATGVSGYTF. The CDR3 nucleotides read TGTGCCAGCTCGGCGACAGGGGTGAGTGGCTACACCTTC.

The V call is TRBV5-1, the J call TRBJ2-5; 9 positions agree with TRBD1. J gave up 2 bases and V 0 bases, and 8 bases lay outside the gene matches. Germline CDR1 SGHRS, CDR2 YFSETQ. The CDR3 consists of 17 residues. The CDR3 nucleotides read TGCGCCAGCAGCTTGGGCGGGACAGGGTCGACACAAGAGACCCAGTACTTC. Translating gives CASSLGGTGSTQETQYF.

This sequence joins TRBV2 and TRBJ1-3, with D tentatively TRBD1 (6 bases). Trimming took off 6 bases at V and 4 bases at J, with 19 bases between the two ends. The CDR3 contains 16 residues. Per germline, CDR1 SNHLY and CDR2 FYNNEI. CDR3 in amino acids: CASSTGPILAGNTIYF. Written as DNA, the CDR3 is TGTGCCAGCAGCACAGGGCCCATATTAGCCGGAAACACCATATATTTT.

This clone was observed a handful of times. The genes are TRBV5-1 and TRBJ1-6; no clear D gene. This CDR3 is built from 17 residues. CDR1 is SGHRS, CDR2 YFSETQ, per germline. V lost 4 bases and J 0 bases, leaving 14 bases between the germline ends. DNA for the CDR3: TGCGCCAGCAGCACTACTCCGCAGAGCTCCTATAATTCACCCCTCCACTTT. Translation gives CASSTTPQSSYNSPLHF.

The gene calls are TRBV27 and TRBJ2-1; D possibly corresponds to TRBD2 (6 bases). The CDR3 is made up of 15 amino acids. The V gene's germline CDR1 is MNHEY and CDR2 SMNVEV (reference sequence). Trimming took 6 bases from V and 4 from J, leaving 16 bases between them. The CDR3 DNA follows: TGTGCCAGCAGCTCGGACGGAGGAGGGTACAATGAGCAGTTCTTC. Amino acid sequence: CASSSDGGGYNEQFF.

CDR3 residues: CSLRTSGSFEQFF. CDR3 nucleotides: TGCAGCCTACGGACTAGCGGGAGTTTTGAGCAGTTCTTC. The V call is TRBV29-1, the J call TRBJ2-1, with TRBD2 matching 13 bases. V was pared by 8 bases and J by 9 bases, with 7 bases of the junction left unmatched. In germline, CDR1 is SQVTM, CDR2 ANQGSEA. This CDR3 is built from 13 residues.

V usage is TRBV3-1 (or the pseudogene TRBV3-2) and J usage is TRBJ1-2; no firm D call. CDR1 and CDR2 (germline): LGHDT, YNNKEL (reference sequence). CDR3 length: 14 amino acids. V shed 1 base and J shed 3 bases, with 9 bases lying between them. This chain's CDR3 is CASSQGEAYYGYTF. The CDR3 region has the DNA TGTGCCAGCAGCCAAGGGGAGGCCTACTATGGCTACACCTTC.

This clone has only one observation. This rearrangement joins TRBV7-9 to TRBJ2-3; 15 nucleotides line up with TRBD2. The ends lost 0 bases at V and 3 bases at J; junction bases unmatched: 1. The germline CDR1 and CDR2 sequences are SEHNR and FQNEAQ (reference sequence). This CDR3 has 17 residues. CDR3 coding DNA: TGTGCCAGCAGCTTAGCGGGGACTAGCGGGAGGACAGATACGCAGTATTTT. This codes for CASSLAGTSGRTDTQYF.

The gene calls are TRBV9 and TRBJ2-7; TRBD2 matches at 9 bases. The J segment lost 4 bases and the V segment lost 0 bases, leaving 8 bases of the junction unmatched. Per the germline V gene, CDR1 is SGDLS and CDR2 is YYNGEE. The length of the CDR3 is 16 residues. CDR3 protein: CASSVGLAGNVYEQYF. In DNA form, the CDR3 reads TGTGCCAGCAGCGTAGGCCTAGCGGGAAATGTTTACGAGCAGTACTTC.

The CDR3 nucleotides are TGTGCCACCAGCGCGGGAGGGCCGTATGAGCAGTTCTTC. It codes for CATSAGGPYEQFF. The chain couples TRBV24-1 to TRBJ2-1, with 9 bases identical to TRBD2. V lost 7 bases and J lost 8; bases outside the gene matches: 5. The CDR3 consists of 13 residues. Germline CDR1 and CDR2: KGHDR and SFDVKD.

The CDR3 bases are TGTGCCATCAGTGAGCGGGGGGAGGACACTGAAGCTTTCTTT. Its translation is CAISERGEDTEAFF. The rearrangement uses TRBV10-3 and TRBJ1-1, with D perhaps TRBD1 (5 bases). CDR1 is ENHRY, CDR2 SYGVKD, per germline. The CDR3 runs 14 residues. V lost 2 bases to trimming and J lost 3 bases, with 10 bases between them.

For the CDR3, the DNA is TGTGCCAGCAGCTTGGGTACTCTGGGGCACGAGCAGTACTTC. Its protein product is CASSLGTLGHEQYF. The chain employs TRBV7-9 and TRBJ2-7; D might be TRBD1 (5 bases). V was trimmed by 3 bases and J by 5 bases, leaving 14 bases between them. There are 14 residues in the CDR3. The germline V gene has CDR1 SEHNR and CDR2 FQNEAQ (reference sequence).

In nucleotides, the CDR3 is TGTGCCAGCGGAGGGAATCAGCCCCAGCATTTT. Its protein is CASGGNQPQHF. The chain combines TRBV3-1 (or the pseudogene TRBV3-2) with TRBJ1-5, with D hard to call. Trimming cost V 8 bases and J 4 bases, with 6 bases left between them. The CDR3 spans 11 residues. Looked up from germline, CDR1 is LGHDT and CDR2 is YNNKEL (reference sequence).

J is TRBJ2-2 and V is TRBV5-1, with 10 positions matching TRBD2. The V and J ends lost 4 bases and 2 bases, in that order; junction bases with no gene match: 8. Germline V gene sequence: CDR1 SGHRS, CDR2 YFSETQ. This CDR3 has 17 amino acids. The CDR3 DNA reads as TGCGCCAGCAGCCCCCAAGCGGGAGGGGCTAACACCGGGGAGCTGTTTTTT. This sequence encodes CASSPQAGGANTGELFF. Using reference TRBV5-1 and TRBJ2-2 for the parts outside the CDR3, the full variable domain is KAGVTQTPRYLIKTRGQQVTLSCSPISGHRSVSWYQQTPGQGLQFLFEYFSETQRNKGNFPGRFSGRQFSNSRSEMNVSTLELGDSALYLCASSPQAGGANTGELFFGEGSRLTVL.

The CDR3 DNA follows: TGTGCCAGCAGTGATGGACAGAGCAGATCCTACGAGCAGTACTTC. It encodes CASSDGQSRSYEQYF. The J gene is TRBJ2-7, the V gene TRBV6-1, with D tentatively TRBD1 (6 bases). Germline CDR1 reads MNHNS; CDR2 reads SASEGT. Trimming shortened V by 3 bases and J by 1 base, and 13 bases separated the two germline ends. The CDR3 is made up of 15 amino acids.

The chain combines TRBV5-6 with TRBJ1-2; TRBD1 matches 7 bases. The V gene's germline CDR1 is SGHDT and CDR2 YYEEEE. V shed 4 bases and J 0 bases; nucleotides not matched to a gene: 12. The CDR3 runs 17 residues. CDR3 sequence reads: CASSRTGASLANYGYTF. The CDR3 nucleotides are TGTGCCAGCAGCCGAACAGGGGCCTCCCTCGCTAACTATGGCTACACCTTC. The entire variable domain, with the rest obtained from reference TRBV5-6 and TRBJ1-2, is as follows: DAGVTQSPTHLIKTRGQQVTLRCSPKSGHDTVSWYQQALGQGPQFIFQYYEEEERQRGNFPDRFSGHQFPNYSSELNVNALLLGDSALYLCASSRTGASLANYGYTFGSGTRLTVV.

This clone was recorded once. The CDR3 region is CASSLHLGAGANVLTF. The CDR3 coding sequence is TGCGCCAGCAGCCTCCATCTAGGGGCTGGGGCCAACGTCCTGACTTTC. This chain connects TRBV4-1 to TRBJ2-6; D may be TRBD1 (5 bases). Per germline, CDR1 MGHRA and CDR2 YSYEKL. The CDR3 totals 16 residues. The V and J ends lost 4 bases and 2 bases respectively, with 12 bases between them.

The chain carries TRBV5-8 and TRBJ1-1, with TRBD1 matching 9 bases. J was trimmed by 9 bases and V by 5 bases; bases with no gene match: 14. Germline assignment: CDR1 SGHTS and CDR2 YDEGEE. The CDR3 is 15 amino acids. CDR3 amino acids: CASRALGQGTPQAFF. DNA for the CDR3: TGTGCCAGCAGGGCCCTAGGACAGGGGACCCCCCAAGCTTTCTTT.